The present T cell receptor beta chain was sequenced within a study of T-cell reconstitution after alpha-beta-depleted transplantation in children. A TCRbeta library incorporating unique molecular identifiers was prepared. TCRdb re-derived calls from the PCR reads in MiXCR, one entry per CDR3 protein. The profile covers fewer than 1 million distinct CDR3 sequences, with roughly 15% appearing a single time and approximately 5% taken by the ten largest. The V gene's germline CDR1 is KGHDR and CDR2 SFDVKD. With 2 bases clipped from V and 7 bases from J, the junction kept 10 bases outside the gene matches. This CDR3 region has 17 residues. Study-level results: TCRbeta diversity was high at day 60 in some patients (a result of surviving recipient T cells and thymic progenitors). T-cell counts and diversity at one year following transplant were attributed mainly to newly produced T cells. There were reportedly several hundred expanded graft clones from which alpha-beta T cells came about two months after transplant.

This clonotype was seen a few times. Antigen: not known. This clonotype was obtained from a male patient aged 10 to 17 who had a stem cell transplant for acute lymphoblastic leukemia, so the T cells may come from the graft donor. Here the sequenced sample was PBMCs, mostly from graft donor cells, taken 360 days after TCRalphabeta/CD19-depleted stem cell transplant. This sequence joins TRBV24-1 and TRBJ2-1; 10 bases fit TRBD2. CDR3 DNA sequence: TGTGCCACCAGTGATTCGGCTAGCGGGAGCGGTTGGAATGAGCAGTTCTTC. Translated: CATSDSASGSGWNEQFF.